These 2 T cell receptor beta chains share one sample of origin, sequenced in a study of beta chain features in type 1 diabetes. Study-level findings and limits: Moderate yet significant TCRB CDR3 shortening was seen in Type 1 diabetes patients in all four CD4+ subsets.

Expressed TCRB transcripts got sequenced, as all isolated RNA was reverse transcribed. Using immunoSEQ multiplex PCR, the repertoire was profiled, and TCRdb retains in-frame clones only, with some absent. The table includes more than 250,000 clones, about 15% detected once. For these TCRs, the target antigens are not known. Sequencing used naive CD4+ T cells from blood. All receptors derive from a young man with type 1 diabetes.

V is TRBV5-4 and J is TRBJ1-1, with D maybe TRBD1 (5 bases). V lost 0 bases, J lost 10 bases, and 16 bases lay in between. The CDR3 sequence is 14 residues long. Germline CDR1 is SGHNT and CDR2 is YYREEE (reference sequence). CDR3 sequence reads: CASSLGGGIHGAFF. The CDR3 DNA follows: TGTGCCAGCAGCTTGGGTGGGGGGATCCATGGAGCTTTCTTT.

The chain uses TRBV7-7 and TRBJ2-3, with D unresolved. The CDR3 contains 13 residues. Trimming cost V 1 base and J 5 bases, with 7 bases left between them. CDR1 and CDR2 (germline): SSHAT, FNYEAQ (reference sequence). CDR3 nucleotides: TGTGCCAGCAGCTTAGGATCGGGAGATACGCAGTATTTT. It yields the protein CASSLGSGDTQYF.